Listed here are 14 T cell receptor beta chains from one sample, sequenced in a study of CXCR3-negative and CXCR3-positive naive CD8 T cells. Libraries of TRB cDNA were made by 5' RACE and carried UMIs. Reanalyzing the 5' RACE reads, TCRdb keeps one entry per CDR3 protein, without DNA. The sample totals some 28,000 distinct CDR3 sequences. The material sequenced was memory CD8+ T cells from blood. These receptors were taken from a human donor in good health. Some clones in this sample may be carry-over from other donors' samples.

The chain is built from TRBV5-6 and TRBJ2-7; the D call from TCRdb, TRBD1, cannot be confirmed without DNA. There are 14 residues in the CDR3. Germline values: CDR1 SGHDT, CDR2 YYEEEE. The CDR3 sequence: CASSLRGQGYEQYF.

The rearrangement uses TRBV5-5 and TRBJ2-7; checking the TCRdb D call of TRBD1 is not possible without DNA. CDR3 length: 15 amino acids. Germline V gene lookup returns CDR1 SGHKS and CDR2 YYEKEE (reference sequence). CDR3: CASSLTGLGSYEQYF.

The CDR3 loop reads CASSLATGHATYNEQFF. The chain recombines TRBV7-6 with TRBJ2-1; TCRdb's assignment of TRBD1 cannot be checked, as there is no DNA. CDR3 size: 17 residues. Germline CDR1 reads SGHVS; CDR2 reads FNYEAQ.

The chain joins TRBV28 to TRBJ2-5. The CDR3 loop spans 13 amino acids. Germline-derived CDR1 and CDR2 are MDHEN and SYDVKM. The CDR3 spells CASSLKNQETQYF.

The CDR3 region is CASSLIGTGELFF. The gene calls are TRBV7-3 and TRBJ2-2. The CDR3 covers 13 residues. Germline V lookup: CDR1 SGHTA, CDR2 FQGTGA.

V gene TRBV6-6 combines with J gene TRBJ1-5. Germline CDR1 MNHNY, CDR2 SVGAGI (reference sequence). The CDR3 consists of 15 residues. CDR3 protein: CATRTTASSNQPQHF.

J is TRBJ2-2 and V is TRBV5-1; the TCRdb call, TRBD1, lacks DNA for checking. CDR3 size: 18 residues. The V gene's germline CDR1 is SGHRS and CDR2 YFSETQ. The CDR3 reads CASSLAVGDSSNTGELFF.

The V and J genes are TRBV5-1 and TRBJ2-2. The CDR3 is 12 residues long. Germline V gene sequence: CDR1 SGHRS, CDR2 YFSETQ. The chain's CDR3 is CASSFAIGELFF. Together with reference TRBV5-1 and TRBJ2-2, the CDR3 gives the full variable domain: KAGVTQTPRYLIKTRGQQVTLSCSPISGHRSVSWYQQTPGQGLQFLFEYFSETQRNKGNFPGRFSGRQFSNSRSEMNVSTLELGDSALYLCASSFAIGELFFGEGSRLTVL.

The V call is TRBV12-3 or TRBV12-4, the J call TRBJ1-2; TCRdb indicates TRBD1, and absent DNA this call remains unverified. The CDR3 consists of 11 residues. The CDR3 spells CASSPGQGYTF.

This chain uses TRBV4-1 with TRBJ2-7; lacking DNA, the TRBD1 call made by TCRdb goes unchecked. The CDR3 is 16 amino acids. Germline V gene sequence: CDR1 MGHRA, CDR2 YSYEKL. CDR3 protein: CASSQDPGVRSYEQYF.

The chain carries TRBV9 and TRBJ2-7. Germline loops: CDR1 SGDLS, CDR2 YYNGEE. CDR3 length: 13 residues. The CDR3 loop reads CASSVDSFYEQYF.

This rearrangement joins TRBV6-2 or TRBV6-3 to TRBJ1-2. The CDR3 spans 14 residues. Germline V CDR1 and CDR2: MNHEY, SVGEGT. The CDR3: CASTVHGSAYGYTF.

V gene TRBV7-6 combines with J gene TRBJ1-1; the TRBD1 assignment by TCRdb is unverifiable without DNA. The CDR3 consists of 13 residues. Looked up from germline, CDR1 is SGHVS and CDR2 is FNYEAQ. The CDR3 is CASSLDGATEAFF.

The chain carries TRBV7-9 and TRBJ2-7; the TCRdb D gene call, TRBD2, has no DNA to confirm it. The CDR3 covers 16 residues. Germline CDR1 reads SEHNR; CDR2 reads FQNEAQ (reference sequence). CDR3: CAISAPTSGDLREQYF.